The TCR beta chain under discussion was sequenced for a study of blood T cell repertoires in COVID-19. Study-wide context: Acute and convalescent COVID-19 specimens originated in the United States, Italy and Spain. PBMCs, B-cell-depleted T cells, or T cells were the source of the cDNA or gDNA that made up the material.

J was trimmed by 5 bases and V by 2 bases; bases with no gene match: 5. Germline lookup yields CDR1 SGHKS and CDR2 YYEKEE (reference sequence). The CDR3 is made up of 14 amino acids. Profiled with immunoSEQ multiplex PCR; TCRdb holds only in-frame clones, not every one. The data hold some 240,000 clones, with 80% to 85% observed a single time. This TCR came from an older woman with active or convalescent COVID-19. Sequences were obtained from peripheral blood. The rearrangement uses TRBV5-5 and TRBJ2-7; 9 bases line up with TRBD1. CDR3 nucleotide sequence: TGTGCCAGCAGCTTTACCGGGACAGGGAACGAGCAGTACTTC. Amino acids: CASSFTGTGNEQYF.